This TCR beta chain is from a study of T and B cells in COVID-19 patients. Study-wide results and limits: Highly clonal in active COVID-19, TRB repertoires exceeded healthy-donor diversity and richness at recovery. Of 2,000 to 2,500 TCR clusters found only in the recovered cohort, fewer than 35 had low generation probability.

By share of the sample, this clonotype is medium-sized. Its antigen is not known. TRB was amplified from about 250-500 ng of blood genomic DNA. BIOMED2 TRB-A/B primer pools were used in multiplex TRB PCR. TCRdb redid the calling of the multiplex PCR reads with MiXCR, one entry per CDR3 protein. The sample holds roughly 5,400 distinct CDR3 sequences, 27% seen once. The clonotype originates from a human donor with active COVID-19. Sequenced: blood.

The CDR3 sequence: CASSYSRSPLHF. The CDR3 coding sequence is TGTGCCAGCAGTTACTCTCGATCACCCCTCCACTTT. The chain links TRBV6-6 to TRBJ1-6; D remains ambiguous. The ends were cut back, 0 bases at V and 10 bases at J, with 4 bases in the middle. This CDR3 is built from 12 residues. The germline gives CDR1 MNHNY, CDR2 SVGAGI (reference sequence).